A single sample is the source of the 32 T cell receptor beta chains below, sequenced in a study of blood T cell repertoires in COVID-19. Assay: immunoSEQ multiplex PCR; the TCRdb copy retains only in-frame clones and omits some. The repertoire includes approximately 180,000 clones, approximately 85% of them detected once, and roughly 6.2% sits in the top ten. What was sequenced was PBMCs or T cells enriched from blood (not recorded which). These receptor sequences come from a man between 40 and 49 years old who had recovered from COVID-19.

The CDR3 DNA sequence: TGTGCCAGCAGCCATAGCGGGCCCTCTGGAAACACCATATATTTT. It yields the protein CASSHSGPSGNTIYF. This rearrangement joins TRBV7-9 to TRBJ1-3; D is ambiguous. Trimming took 5 bases from V and 0 from J, leaving 11 bases between them. This CDR3 region has 15 residues. Germline CDR1 SEHNR, CDR2 FQNEAQ (reference sequence). Filled out from reference TRBV7-9 and TRBJ1-3, the complete variable domain reads DTGVSQNPRHKITKRGQNVTFRCDPISEHNRLYWYRQTLGQGPEFLTYFQNEAQLEKSRLLSDRFSAERPKGSFSTLEIQRTEQGDSAMYLCASSHSGPSGNTIYFGEGSWLTVV.

The chain has TRBV14 and TRBJ1-1, with D uncertain. The CDR3 is 13 residues long. The V gene's germline CDR1 is SGHDN and CDR2 FVKESK. V shed 3 bases and J shed 1 base, with 6 bases lying between them. The CDR3 region has the DNA TGTGCCAGCAGCCACCTCCGGAACACTGAAGCTTTCTTT. Residues: CASSHLRNTEAFF.

DNA of the CDR3: TGTGCCAGCAGTTTAACACCCCCGGGGAATTCACCCCTCCACTTT. Translating gives CASSLTPPGNSPLHF. The chain is built from TRBV28 and TRBJ1-6; D not resolved. The CDR3 sequence is 15 residues long. The V and J ends lost 2 bases and 7 bases respectively, with 12 bases between them. The germline gives CDR1 MDHEN, CDR2 SYDVKM.

The rearrangement joins TRBV11-1 to TRBJ2-1; D is ambiguous. The germline V and J ends were trimmed by 1 base and 7 bases, with 8 bases remaining between them. This CDR3 spans 13 amino acids. Germline CDR1 is SGHAT and CDR2 is FQDESV (reference sequence). The CDR3 nucleotides are TGTGCCAGCAGCTTAGTCCCGGGTAATGAGCAGTTCTTC. It is translated as CASSLVPGNEQFF.

The V call is TRBV5-1, the J call TRBJ2-6; no clear D. The CDR3 is made up of 15 amino acids. The germline V gene encodes CDR1 SGHRS and CDR2 YFSETQ. Trimming left V 1 base short and J 2 bases short, with 7 bases between. The CDR3 DNA follows: TGCGCCAGCAGCTTGCAGATTACTGGGGCCAACGTCCTGACTTTC. Its translation: CASSLQITGANVLTF.

The table lists this clone with a few counts. This chain links TRBV3-1 (or the pseudogene TRBV3-2) with TRBJ1-2; D is perhaps TRBD1 (6 bases). Germline CDR1 reads LGHDT; CDR2 reads YNNKEL (reference sequence). V shed 4 bases and J shed 8 bases, with 17 bases lying between them. This CDR3 spans 14 amino acids. The CDR3 DNA sequence: TGTGCCAGCAGCCCCCCCGCAGGGGAGAACGGCTACACCTTC. This codes for CASSPPAGENGYTF.

The rearrangement joins TRBV19 to TRBJ1-1; 8 bases are a match to TRBD1. The CDR3 contains 15 residues. From germline, CDR1 is LNHDA and CDR2 SQIVND (reference sequence). Trimming cost V 7 bases and J 4 bases; bases outside gene matches: 11. The CDR3 coding sequence is TGTGCCAGTAACCCCCCGGACAGGGAAGGCACTGAAGCTTTCTTT. It specifies CASNPPDREGTEAFF.

The chain links TRBV19 to TRBJ1-1; D gene uncertain. The ends were cut back, 8 bases at V and 0 bases at J, with 10 bases in the middle. Germline CDR1 and CDR2: LNHDA and SQIVND (reference sequence). The CDR3 has 13 residues. As DNA, the CDR3 is TGTGCCAGTCGACACAATTTGAACACTGAAGCTTTCTTT. Translating gives CASRHNLNTEAFF.

The V and J genes are TRBV5-1 and TRBJ1-5, with D possibly matching TRBD1 (6 bases). The germline V gene encodes CDR1 SGHRS and CDR2 YFSETQ. The CDR3 is 14 amino acids. The V and J ends lost 5 bases and 5 bases respectively, with 14 bases between them. The CDR3 reads CASSLQGGDQPQHF. CDR3 in DNA: TGCGCCAGCAGTTTACAGGGTGGCGATCAGCCCCAGCATTTT.

This clone was detected only once. The CDR3 nucleotides are TGTGCCAGTAGTAGGGGTATAGGAGCGGGAGGCGACGAGCAGTACTTC. Its translation: CASSRGIGAGGDEQYF. The V call is TRBV19, the J call TRBJ2-7; 9 nucleotides agree with TRBD2. Trimming took 4 bases from V and 5 from J; bases not matched to a gene: 12. The CDR3 loop spans 16 amino acids. Germline loops: CDR1 LNHDA, CDR2 SQIVND (reference sequence).

The V gene is TRBV30, the J gene TRBJ2-7; tentatively, D is TRBD2 (6 bases). The CDR3 has 13 amino acids. The germline gives CDR1 GTSNPN, CDR2 SVGIG (reference sequence). In nucleotides, the CDR3 is TGTGTAGGGAGGCAGCCGGGCGTCTACGAGCAGTACTTC. Its translation is CVGRQPGVYEQYF.

The rearrangement joins TRBV6-1 to TRBJ2-1; TRBD2 aligns across 8 bases. The germline V gene has CDR1 MNHNS and CDR2 SASEGT. There are 20 residues in the CDR3. The J segment lost 0 bases and the V segment lost 4 bases, leaving 17 bases of the junction unmatched. CDR3 nucleotides: TGTGCCAGCAGTGCCGGGACTAGTTTTGAGGGGACTAGCTCCTACAATGAGCAGTTCTTC. Its protein product is CASSAGTSFEGTSSYNEQFF.

The chain is built from TRBV9 and TRBJ1-5, with 7 bases identical to TRBD1. CDR1 is SGDLS, CDR2 YYNGEE, per germline. This CDR3 is built from 15 residues. Trimming removed 3 bases from V and 3 bases from J; junction bases left unmatched: 6. CDR3 sequence reads: CASSAQGDYNQPQHF. In DNA, the CDR3 is TGTGCCAGCAGCGCTCAGGGGGATTACAATCAGCCCCAGCATTTT.

The chain links TRBV18 to TRBJ1-1; D unresolved. Trimming cost V 3 bases and J 1 base, with 9 bases left between them. From germline, CDR1 is KGHSH and CDR2 LQKENI. The CDR3 extends over 14 amino acids. Here the CDR3 DNA reads TGTGCCAGCTCACCCACCGCAGGGAACACTGAAGCTTTCTTT. Protein sequence: CASSPTAGNTEAFF.

This clone was seen once. The chain has TRBV30 and TRBJ2-7; possible D gene TRBD1, 6 bases. The CDR3 consists of 12 residues. Per germline, CDR1 GTSNPN and CDR2 SVGIG (reference sequence). Trimming cost V 3 bases and J 3 bases, with 9 bases left between them. CDR3 nucleotide sequence: TGTGCCTGGAGGGACAGTCACTACGAGCAGTACTTC. Translated: CAWRDSHYEQYF.

The chain has TRBV30 and TRBJ1-1; D may be TRBD1 (6 bases). Germline V gene sequence: CDR1 GTSNPN, CDR2 SVGIG (reference sequence). This CDR3 comprises 13 residues. The V end was cut by 2 bases, the J end by 4 bases, with 11 bases between. The DNA for the CDR3 is TGTGCCTGGAGTCAGGGGCAGAGCACTGAAGCTTTCTTT. Its protein product is CAWSQGQSTEAFF.

This chain joins TRBV2 and TRBJ1-2; 9 positions match TRBD1. V dropped 5 bases and J dropped 1; count of bases not matched to a gene: 2. This CDR3 contains 14 residues. Germline CDR1 SNHLY, CDR2 FYNNEI. CDR3 loop: CASSPDRGNYGYTF. CDR3 nucleotides: TGTGCCAGCAGTCCGGACAGGGGTAACTATGGCTACACCTTC.

The rearrangement uses TRBV4-1 and TRBJ1-3, with 7 bases identical to TRBD1. CDR1 MGHRA and CDR2 YSYEKL come from the germline V gene. CDR3 length: 15 residues. With 0 bases clipped from V and 2 bases from J, the junction kept 1 base outside the gene matches. The CDR3: CASSQEGGTGNTIYF. The DNA for the CDR3 is TGCGCCAGCAGCCAAGAAGGGGGCACTGGAAACACCATATATTTT.

The rearrangement joins TRBV5-5 to TRBJ1-4, with TRBD1 matching 7 bases. In germline, CDR1 is SGHKS, CDR2 YYEKEE (reference sequence). CDR3 length: 15 residues. The J segment lost 4 bases and the V segment lost 0 bases, leaving 3 bases of the junction unmatched. CDR3 sequence (DNA): TGTGCCAGCAGCTTGGGACAGGGAGATAATGAAAAACTGTTTTTT. This translates into CASSLGQGDNEKLFF.

The chain couples TRBV30 to TRBJ1-6, with 7 bases aligning to TRBD1. This CDR3 has 13 amino acids. With V trimmed by 3 bases and J by 9 bases, 5 bases remained unmatched. The germline V gene has CDR1 GTSNPN and CDR2 SVGIG (reference sequence). CDR3 in DNA: TGTGCCTGGAGGGGGCAGGGGGTTTCACCCCTCCACTTT. Translating it yields CAWRGQGVSPLHF.

This clone was seen just once. The V and J genes are TRBV11-2 and TRBJ1-2; TRBD1 matches 8 bases. Germline V CDR1 and CDR2: SGHAT, FQNNGV. Trimming took 4 bases from V and 8 from J; bases not matched to a gene: 6. This CDR3 is built from 13 residues. Here the CDR3 reads CASSSQGARGYTF. The CDR3 nucleotides are TGTGCCAGCAGCTCTCAGGGGGCTCGGGGCTACACCTTC.

The rearrangement links TRBV19 to TRBJ1-5; D not resolved. Germline V lookup: CDR1 LNHDA, CDR2 SQIVND (reference sequence). The CDR3 totals 12 residues. V lost 11 bases, J lost 6 bases, and 14 bases lay in between. The CDR3 nucleotides are TGTGCCGCCAAACAGTCTGGTCAGCCCCAGCATTTT. It codes for CAAKQSGQPQHF. The full variable domain, with the rest looked up from reference TRBV19 and TRBJ1-5, is DGGITQSPKYLFRKEGQNVTLSCEQNLNHDAMYWYRQDPGQGLRLIYYSQIVNDFQKGDIAEGYSVSREKKESFPLTVTSAQKNPTAFYLCAAKQSGQPQHFGDGTRLSIL.

V usage is TRBV5-6 and J usage is TRBJ1-5; D might be TRBD1 (6 bases). Per the germline V gene, CDR1 is SGHDT and CDR2 is YYEEEE. There are 15 residues in the CDR3. Trimming cost V 0 bases and J 4 bases, with 11 bases left between them. Written as DNA, the CDR3 is TGTGCCAGCAGCTTGGGACAGGAGAAAAATCAGCCCCAGCATTTT. Its protein is CASSLGQEKNQPQHF.

This chain connects TRBV6-5 to TRBJ2-1; 9 bases are shared with TRBD1. V shed 5 bases and J 9 bases; nucleotides not matched to a gene: 8. Germline CDR1 reads MNHEY; CDR2 reads SVGAGI. The CDR3 covers 14 residues. CDR3 in DNA: TGTGCCAGCAGTCCCGGGACAGGGAACGGTGAGCAGTTCTTC. Translation: CASSPGTGNGEQFF.

This chain joins TRBV27 and TRBJ1-5, with 9 nucleotides matching TRBD1. The germline gives CDR1 MNHEY, CDR2 SMNVEV (reference sequence). The trim removed 6 bases at V and 4 bases at J, leaving 7 bases unmatched. The CDR3 contains 15 residues. The CDR3 loop is CASRATDRGNQPQHF. The CDR3 nucleotides are TGTGCCAGCAGGGCTACCGACAGGGGGAATCAGCCCCAGCATTTT.

The J gene is TRBJ1-2, the V gene TRBV5-1; 7 nucleotides match TRBD1. Germline V lookup: CDR1 SGHRS, CDR2 YFSETQ. This CDR3 is 14 amino acids long. J was trimmed by 5 bases and V by 2 bases; bases with no gene match: 6. For the CDR3, the DNA is TGCGCCAGCAGCTTTCCGACAGGGCTGTATGGCTACACCTTC. It encodes CASSFPTGLYGYTF.

The chain recombines TRBV28 with TRBJ2-5, with 9 bases aligning to TRBD2. The V gene's germline CDR1 is MDHEN and CDR2 SYDVKM. J lost 5 bases, V lost 6 bases, and 10 bases had no gene match. The CDR3 is 15 amino acids. The CDR3 coding sequence is TGTGCCAGCAGCCTCCCTGGGACTAGCAGGGAGACCCAGTACTTC. The encoded protein is CASSLPGTSRETQYF.

The V and J genes are TRBV9 and TRBJ1-3; 7 positions agree with TRBD1. Germline loops: CDR1 SGDLS, CDR2 YYNGEE. This CDR3 has 14 residues. After removal of 5 bases from V and 3 bases from J, the junction contained 5 bases not matched to a gene. CDR3 nucleotides: TGTGCCAGCAGTCGAACAGGGGTTGGAAACACCATATATTTT. This sequence encodes CASSRTGVGNTIYF.

V and J are TRBV6-1 and TRBJ1-4; no clear D gene. Trimming pared 3 bases from V and 0 bases from J, leaving 8 bases between. There are 15 residues in the CDR3. Looked up from germline, CDR1 is MNHNS and CDR2 is SASEGT. The DNA of the CDR3 is TGTGCCAGCAGTGATCTACCGTCAACTAATGAAAAACTGTTTTTT. Its translation: CASSDLPSTNEKLFF.

J is TRBJ2-3 and V is TRBV2; weak D call: TRBD1 (5 bases). Trimming shortened V by 4 bases and J by 0 bases, and 11 bases separated the two germline ends. The CDR3 extends over 15 amino acids. The germline V gene encodes CDR1 SNHLY and CDR2 FYNNEI. The CDR3 protein is CASSVGSGSTDTQYF. CDR3 bases: TGTGCCAGCAGTGTCGGGTCAGGGAGCACAGATACGCAGTATTTT.

The V gene is TRBV18, the J gene TRBJ1-1; 7 positions agree with TRBD1. This CDR3 is built from 14 residues. Germline trimming cut 6 bases from V and 4 bases from J; bases unmatched to any gene: 8. The V gene's germline CDR1 is KGHSH and CDR2 LQKENI. The CDR3 reads CASSHEQGLTEAFF. Here the CDR3 DNA reads TGTGCCAGCTCTCACGAACAGGGGCTCACTGAAGCTTTCTTT. Full variable domain (rest looked up from reference TRBV18 and TRBJ1-1): NAGVMQNPRHLVRRRGQEARLRCSPMKGHSHVYWYRQLPEEGLKFMVYLQKENIIDESGMPKERFSAEFPKEGPSILRIQQVVRGDSAAYFCASSHEQGLTEAFFGQGTRLTVV.

The chain carries TRBV6-4 and TRBJ1-2; no clear D gene. V shed 3 bases and J shed 6 bases, with 11 bases lying between them. Germline V CDR1 and CDR2: MRHNA, SNTAGT. The CDR3 is 13 residues long. CDR3 protein: CASSEEVANGYTF. Written as DNA, the CDR3 is TGTGCCAGCAGTGAGGAGGTGGCTAATGGCTACACCTTC.